This TCR beta chain was sequenced for a study of technical replicates of blood from several donors. This CDR3 contains 14 residues. Trimming removed 3 bases from V and 0 bases from J, with 8 bases in between. Germline CDR1 and CDR2: SNHLY and FYNNEI. Using immunoSEQ multiplex PCR, the repertoire was profiled, and TCRdb retains in-frame clones only, with some absent. The sample lists about 70,000 clones, just under 97% occurring once. The receptor was derived from a human donor in good health. The sample was T cells isolated from PBMCs. V gene TRBV2 combines with J gene TRBJ1-1; D is perhaps TRBD1 (5 bases). DNA for the CDR3: TGTGCCAGCAGTGACCAGGGTCTGAACACTGAAGCTTTCTTT. Residues: CASSDQGLNTEAFF. Full variable domain (outside the CDR3, taken from reference TRBV2 and TRBJ1-1): EPEVTQTPSHQVTQMGQEVILRCVPISNHLYFYWYRQILGQKVEFLVSFYNNEISEKSEIFDDQFSVERPDGSNFTLKIRSTKLEDSAMYFCASSDQGLNTEAFFGQGTRLTVV.